This TCR beta chain stems from a study of blood T cell repertoires in COVID-19. Across the study: Material from acute and convalescent COVID-19 was sourced from the United States, Italy and Spain.

Sequencing was performed with immunoSEQ multiplex PCR; in TCRdb, only in-frame clones are kept and a portion is missing. This sample has roughly 300,000 clones; more than 85% occur once, and the top ten carry more than 0.9%. Per the germline V gene, CDR1 is SNHLY and CDR2 is FYNNEI. With 7 bases removed from V and 5 bases from J, the gap between germline ends came to 15 bases. The CDR3 sequence is 14 residues long. The sample was PBMCs or T cells enriched from blood (not recorded which). This sequence was found in a woman in her twenties or thirties who had recovered from COVID-19. The V and J genes are TRBV2 and TRBJ1-3; no clear D gene. The CDR3, as DNA: TGTGCCAGCACCTCGGAGATGATGAGAAACACCATATATTTT. The encoded protein is CASTSEMMRNTIYF.